This TCR beta chain appears in the sequencing data of a study of blood T cell repertoires in COVID-19. Data came from immunoSEQ multiplex PCR; TCRdb stores just in-frame clones and leaves some out. The sample comprises some 97,000 clones, around 86% of which are singletons, and under 3.5% rests with the top ten. CDR1 and CDR2 (germline): SGHTA, FQGTGA. The length of the CDR3 is 12 residues. Trimming stripped 5 bases from V and 7 bases from J, with 9 bases between. Donors in Cohort 3 counted as recovered after two negative PCRs, clearance, or symptom resolution. Sequences were obtained from PBMCs or T cells enriched from blood (not recorded which). The chain carries TRBV7-3 and TRBJ2-1; no clear D gene. This TCR derives from a woman between 45 and 65 years old who had recovered from COVID-19. CDR3 residues: CASSLERNEQFF. The CDR3 DNA reads as TGTGCCAGCAGCCTAGAACGTAATGAGCAGTTCTTC.